This T cell receptor (beta chain) came from a study of OX40 agonist ivuxolimab in advanced cancers. Details on this clone: The antigen remains undetermined.

Generated by immunoSEQ multiplex PCR, the TCRdb table keeps only in-frame clones and is missing some. Of fewer than 20,000 clones listed, approximately 78% were seen once; the top ten hold roughly 14%. General observations from the study: At doses 0.1 to 3.0 mg/kg, CD4+ and CD8+ clones expanded.

The V end lost 4 bases, the J end lost 7 bases, and 22 bases lay between the germline ends. The CDR3 is 17 amino acids. The germline gives CDR1 SNHLY, CDR2 FYNNEI. The receptor was derived from an adult with an advanced solid tumor such as melanoma, head and neck, liver or kidney cancer. The V call is TRBV2, the J call TRBJ1-4, with a tentative D call TRBD1 (6 bases). The sequencing here drew on CD4+ or CD8+ T cells sorted from blood, taken in a trial of the OX40 agonist ivuxolimab. DNA for the CDR3: TGTGCCAGCAGTGGAGGCGCAGGGGCCCCTTTAGGTGAAAAACTGTTTTTT. This encodes CASSGGAGAPLGEKLFF.